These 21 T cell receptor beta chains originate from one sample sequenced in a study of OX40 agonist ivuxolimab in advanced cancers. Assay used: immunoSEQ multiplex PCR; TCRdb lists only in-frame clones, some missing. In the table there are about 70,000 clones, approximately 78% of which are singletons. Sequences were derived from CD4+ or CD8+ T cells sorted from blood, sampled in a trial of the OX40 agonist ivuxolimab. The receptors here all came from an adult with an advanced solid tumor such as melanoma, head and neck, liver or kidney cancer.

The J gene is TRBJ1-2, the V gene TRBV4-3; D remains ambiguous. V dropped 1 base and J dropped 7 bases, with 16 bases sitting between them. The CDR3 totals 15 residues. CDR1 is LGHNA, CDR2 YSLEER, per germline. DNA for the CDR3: TGCGCCAGCAGCCAAGGGTACAGAGAAGATAGTGGCTACACCTTC. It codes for CASSQGYREDSGYTF.

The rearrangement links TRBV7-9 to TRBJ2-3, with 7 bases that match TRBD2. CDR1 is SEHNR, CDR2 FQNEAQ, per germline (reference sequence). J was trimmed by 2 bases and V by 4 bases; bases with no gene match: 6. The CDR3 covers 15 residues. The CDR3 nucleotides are TGTGCCAGCAGCTCAAGCGGGGCCCACACAGATACGCAGTATTTT. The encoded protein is CASSSSGAHTDTQYF.

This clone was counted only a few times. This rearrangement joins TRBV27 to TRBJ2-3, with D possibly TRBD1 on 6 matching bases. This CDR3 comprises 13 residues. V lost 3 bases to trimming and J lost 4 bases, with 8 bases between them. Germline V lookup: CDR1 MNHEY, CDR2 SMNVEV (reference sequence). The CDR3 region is CASSFAGADTQYF. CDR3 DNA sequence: TGTGCCAGCAGTTTTGCAGGGGCAGATACGCAGTATTTT.

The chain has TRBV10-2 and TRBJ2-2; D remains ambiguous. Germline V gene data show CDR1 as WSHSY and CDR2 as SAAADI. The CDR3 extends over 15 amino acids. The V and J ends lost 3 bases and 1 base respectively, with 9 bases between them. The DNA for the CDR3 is TGCGCCAGCAGTGACTTCTCAAGGAACACCGGGGAGCTGTTTTTT. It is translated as CASSDFSRNTGELFF.

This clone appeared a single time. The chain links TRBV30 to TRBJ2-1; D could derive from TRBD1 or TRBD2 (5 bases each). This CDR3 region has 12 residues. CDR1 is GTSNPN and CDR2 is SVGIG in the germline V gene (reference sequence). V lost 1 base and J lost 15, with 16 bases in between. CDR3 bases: TGTGCCTGGAGTGCCGGGACCCGCGGGCGGTTCTTC. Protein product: CAWSAGTRGRFF.

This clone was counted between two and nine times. The CDR3, as DNA: TGTGCCAGCAGCTTTCGGTGGCAGGTCCACTATGGCTACACCTTC. The encoded protein is CASSFRWQVHYGYTF. The chain carries TRBV5-5 and TRBJ1-2; D ambiguous. Trimming pared 2 bases from V and 3 bases from J, leaving 14 bases between. Germline CDR1 and CDR2: SGHKS and YYEKEE (reference sequence). This CDR3 region has 15 residues.

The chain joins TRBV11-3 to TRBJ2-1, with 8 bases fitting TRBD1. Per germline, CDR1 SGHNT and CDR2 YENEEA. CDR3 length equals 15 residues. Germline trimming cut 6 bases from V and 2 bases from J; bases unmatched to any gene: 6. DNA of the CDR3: TGTGCCAGCAGTACCGGGACAGGAGCCTACAATGAGCAGTTCTTC. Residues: CASSTGTGAYNEQFF. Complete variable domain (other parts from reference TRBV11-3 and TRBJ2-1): EAGVVQSPRYKIIEKKQPVAFWCNPISGHNTLYWYLQNLGQGPELLIRYENEEAVDDSQLPKDRFSAERLKGVDSTLKIQPAELGDSAVYLCASSTGTGAYNEQFFGPGTRLTVL.

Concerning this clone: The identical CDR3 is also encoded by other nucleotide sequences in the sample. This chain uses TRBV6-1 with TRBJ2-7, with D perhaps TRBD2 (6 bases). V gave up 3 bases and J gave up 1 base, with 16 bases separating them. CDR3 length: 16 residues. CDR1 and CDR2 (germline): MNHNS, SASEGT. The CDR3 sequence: CASSDSGAEGSYEQYF. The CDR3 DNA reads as TGTGCCAGCAGTGATTCAGGAGCGGAGGGATCCTACGAGCAGTACTTC.

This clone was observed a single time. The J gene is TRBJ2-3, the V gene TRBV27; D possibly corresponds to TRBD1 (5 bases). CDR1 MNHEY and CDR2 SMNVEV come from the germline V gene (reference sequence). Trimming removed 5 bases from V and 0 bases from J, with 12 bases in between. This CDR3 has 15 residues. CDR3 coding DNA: TGTGCCAGCAGTCCGACCCGACAGAGCACAGATACGCAGTATTTT. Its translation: CASSPTRQSTDTQYF.

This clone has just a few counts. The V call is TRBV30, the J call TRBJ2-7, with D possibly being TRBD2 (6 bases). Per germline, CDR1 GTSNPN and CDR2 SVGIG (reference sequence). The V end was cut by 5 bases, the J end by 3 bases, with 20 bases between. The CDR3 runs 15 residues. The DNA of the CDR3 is TGTGCCTGGGGTTCGGGGAGGAGGCGACGCTACGAGCAGTACTTC. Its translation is CAWGSGRRRRYEQYF.

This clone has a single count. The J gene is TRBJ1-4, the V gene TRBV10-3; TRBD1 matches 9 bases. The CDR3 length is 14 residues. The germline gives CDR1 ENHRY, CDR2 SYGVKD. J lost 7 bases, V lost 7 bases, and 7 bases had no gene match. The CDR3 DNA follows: TGTGCCATCAACCGGGACAGGGATACTGAAAAACTGTTTTTT. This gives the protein CAINRDRDTEKLFF.

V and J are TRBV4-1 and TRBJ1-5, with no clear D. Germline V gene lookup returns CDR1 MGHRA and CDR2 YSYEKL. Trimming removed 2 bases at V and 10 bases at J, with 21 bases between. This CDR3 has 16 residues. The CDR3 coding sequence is TGCGCCAGCAGCCAAAGCGGAAGACGGCCTTATGCTCCCCAGCATTTT. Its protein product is CASSQSGRRPYAPQHF.

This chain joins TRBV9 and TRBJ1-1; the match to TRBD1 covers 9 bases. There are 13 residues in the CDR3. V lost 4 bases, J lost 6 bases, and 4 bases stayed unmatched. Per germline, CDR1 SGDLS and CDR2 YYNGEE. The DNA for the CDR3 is TGTGCCAGCAGCAAGGGACAGGGACCTGAAGCTTTCTTT. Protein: CASSKGQGPEAFF.

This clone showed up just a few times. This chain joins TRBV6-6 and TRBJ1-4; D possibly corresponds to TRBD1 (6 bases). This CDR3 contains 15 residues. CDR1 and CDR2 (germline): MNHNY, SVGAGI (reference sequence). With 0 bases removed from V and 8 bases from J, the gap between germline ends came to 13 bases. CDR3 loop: CASSYSATGGEKLFF. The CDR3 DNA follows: TGTGCCAGCAGTTACTCGGCGACAGGAGGCGAAAAACTGTTTTTT.

CDR3 residues: CASSLLQGANTEAFF. The CDR3 DNA sequence: TGTGCCAGCAGCTTACTGCAGGGCGCGAACACTGAAGCTTTCTTT. The chain is built from TRBV7-9 and TRBJ1-1; D might be TRBD1 (5 bases). Germline CDR1 SEHNR, CDR2 FQNEAQ (reference sequence). V was cut by 2 bases and J by 1 base, with 11 bases left in between. The CDR3 is 15 amino acids.

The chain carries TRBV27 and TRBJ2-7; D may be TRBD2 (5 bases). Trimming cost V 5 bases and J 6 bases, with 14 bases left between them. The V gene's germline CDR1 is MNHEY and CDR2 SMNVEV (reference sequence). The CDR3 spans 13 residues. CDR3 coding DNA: TGTGCCAGCAGTCAGACCAGACTACGCGAGCAGTACTTC. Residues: CASSQTRLREQYF.

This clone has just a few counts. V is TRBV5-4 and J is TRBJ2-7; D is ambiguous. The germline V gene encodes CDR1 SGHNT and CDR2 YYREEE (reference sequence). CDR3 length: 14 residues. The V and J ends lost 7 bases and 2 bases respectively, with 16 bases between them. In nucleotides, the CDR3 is TGTGCCAGCGTTAGGGAAGAAACTCCCTACGAGCAGTACTTC. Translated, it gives CASVREETPYEQYF.

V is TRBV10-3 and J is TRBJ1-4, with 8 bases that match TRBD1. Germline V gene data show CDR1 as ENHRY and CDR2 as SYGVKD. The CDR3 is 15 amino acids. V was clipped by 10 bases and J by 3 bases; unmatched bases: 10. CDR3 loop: CATADRDPSNEKLFF. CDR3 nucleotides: TGTGCCACCGCGGACAGGGATCCATCTAATGAAAAACTGTTTTTT.

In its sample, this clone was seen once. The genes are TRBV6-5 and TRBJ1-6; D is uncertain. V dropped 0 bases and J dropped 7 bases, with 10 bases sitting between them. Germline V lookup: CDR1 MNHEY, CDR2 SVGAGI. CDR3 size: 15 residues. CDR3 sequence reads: CASSYSPVGNSPLHF. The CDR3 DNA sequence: TGTGCCAGCAGTTACTCGCCGGTCGGGAATTCACCCCTCCACTTT.

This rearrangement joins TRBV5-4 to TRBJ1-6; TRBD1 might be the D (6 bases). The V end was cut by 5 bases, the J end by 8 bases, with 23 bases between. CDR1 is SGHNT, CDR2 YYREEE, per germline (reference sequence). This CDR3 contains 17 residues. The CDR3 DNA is TGTGCCAGCAGTTCTAATACAGGGACGGGTTTAGATTCACCCCTCCACTTT. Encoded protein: CASSSNTGTGLDSPLHF.

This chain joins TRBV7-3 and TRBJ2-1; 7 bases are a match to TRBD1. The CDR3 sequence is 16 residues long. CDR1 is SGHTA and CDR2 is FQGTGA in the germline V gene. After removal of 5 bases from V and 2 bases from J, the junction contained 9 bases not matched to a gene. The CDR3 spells CASSPRQGIPYNEQFF. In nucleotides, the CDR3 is TGTGCCAGCAGCCCCCGACAGGGTATCCCCTACAATGAGCAGTTCTTC.